What follows are 26 T cell receptor beta chains derived from one specimen sequenced in a study of blood T cells in healthy people across ages (dated by TCRdb to 2014 to 2015). The library was made by 5' RACE. The sequencer listed for this sample is Illumina HiSeq 2500. A second PCR of 7 to 11 cycles was run with a J-beta primer mix and a sample-barcoded 5' primer. TCRdb reworked the public reads: Q25 trimming with fastp, MiXCR clone assembly, productive beta chains retained. Every entry covers one CDR3 protein and lists the most common genes and DNA from its rows. For this sample there are about 1.6 million distinct CDR3 sequences; 30% to 40% appear just once. Together, the top ten hold over 9% of the sample. Material for sequencing was blood. The receptors stem from a woman in her twenties or thirties in good health.

This clonotype has more than one count but fewer than ten. The V and J genes are TRBV20-1 and TRBJ2-1, with 9 bases fitting TRBD2. V trimming: 0 bases; J trimming: 2 bases; junction bases outside the gene matches: 5. The CDR3 is 16 amino acids. The germline gives CDR1 DFQATT, CDR2 SNEGSKA (reference sequence). This chain's CDR3 is CSAREHGGGAYNEQFF. The CDR3 DNA follows: TGCAGTGCTAGAGAACATGGCGGGGGGGCCTACAATGAGCAGTTCTTC.

This clonotype appeared a few times. The chain uses TRBV5-6 and TRBJ1-2, with D uncertain. CDR3 length: 13 residues. V was shortened by 3 bases and J by 4 bases, with 10 bases between the two germline ends. Germline V lookup: CDR1 SGHDT, CDR2 YYEEEE. The CDR3 protein is CASSSGVSYGYTF. The CDR3 region has the DNA TGTGCCAGCAGCTCGGGCGTTAGCTATGGCTACACCTTC.

The chain combines TRBV7-2 with TRBJ2-7; D not resolved. The CDR3 consists of 14 residues. The ends were cut back, 1 base at V and 3 bases at J, with 10 bases in the middle. Germline V gene lookup returns CDR1 SGHTA and CDR2 FQGNSA. The CDR3 coding sequence is TGTGCCAGCAGCTTAGGACCAGCGAACTACGAGCAGTACTTC. It specifies CASSLGPANYEQYF.

This chain uses TRBV20-1 with TRBJ2-3; 9 bases align to TRBD2. Germline CDR1 and CDR2: DFQATT and SNEGSKA (reference sequence). V dropped 4 bases and J dropped 2; count of bases not matched to a gene: 7. This CDR3 contains 15 residues. CDR3 sequence (DNA): TGCAGTGCTACCGTAGCGGGGGCTACCACAGATACGCAGTATTTT. Encoded protein: CSATVAGATTDTQYF.

This clonotype was seen only a few times. The junction differs from germline at one of its ends, possibly a read error. The J gene is TRBJ1-1, the V gene TRBV20-1; the D gene is possibly TRBD1 (5 bases). Germline CDR1 and CDR2: DFQATT and SNEGSKA (reference sequence). CDR3 length: 11 residues. The DNA for the CDR3 is TGCAGTGCCAGGGAGAGGCGCGAAGCTCTCTTT. It encodes CSARERREALF.

On this clonotype: This may be a read error, as it is one base from a much larger clone. V and J are TRBV4-1 and TRBJ2-7, with no clear D. CDR3 length: 13 amino acids. Trimming left V 4 bases short and J 2 bases short, with 9 bases between. Germline CDR1 is MGHRA and CDR2 is YSYEKL. CDR3 sequence: CASSPHQTYEQYF. The CDR3 bases are TGCGCCAGCAGCCCCCACCAGACCTACGAGCAGTACTTC.

This chain's CDR3 is CASSQVALLAGELFF. The CDR3 region has the DNA TGTGCCAGCAGCCAAGTCGCCCTTCTGGCCGGGGAGCTGTTTTTT. The chain has TRBV4-2 and TRBJ2-2; D unresolved. The CDR3 loop spans 15 amino acids. The germline V gene encodes CDR1 LGHNA and CDR2 YNFKEQ. V was clipped by 1 base and J by 6 bases, with 12 bases between them.

Remarks on this clonotype: Since a much larger clone is just one base distant, this may be a read error. The chain joins TRBV6-1 to TRBJ2-5; no reliable D call. The CDR3 has 13 amino acids. Germline V CDR1 and CDR2: MNHNS, SASEGT. This CDR3 reads CASSEAITETRYF. CDR3 nucleotides: TGTGCCAGCAGTGAAGCGATAACGGAGACCCGGTACTTC.

This chain links TRBV10-3 with TRBJ2-5; weak D call: TRBD2 (7 bases). The CDR3 length is 18 residues. V was cut by 6 bases and J by 5 bases, with 28 bases left in between. CDR1 and CDR2 (germline): ENHRY, SYGVKD. CDR3 nucleotide sequence: TGTGCCATCAGAGAAGCTTCACCTCGCCAGGGGAGGGTGGAGACCCAGTACTTC. It yields the protein CAIREASPRQGRVETQYF.

This clonotype was recorded at least ten times. V is TRBV6-1 and J is TRBJ2-5; D is ambiguous. CDR1 and CDR2 from the germline V gene are MNHNS and SASEGT. The CDR3 covers 13 residues. Trimming left V 3 bases short and J 6 bases short, with 11 bases between. This CDR3 reads CASSDGTPQTQYF. The CDR3, as DNA: TGTGCCAGCAGTGATGGCACCCCCCAGACCCAGTACTTC.

This clonotype was counted a few times. The chain is built from TRBV27 and TRBJ2-1; 14 nucleotides match TRBD2. The CDR3 consists of 16 residues. Losses at the gene ends were 7 bases for V and 9 bases for J; bases not matched to a gene: 11. Germline assignment: CDR1 MNHEY and CDR2 SMNVEV (reference sequence). DNA of the CDR3: TGTGCCAGCACCCGGATTGGGACTAGCGGGAGAATTGAGCAGTTCTTC. This translates into CASTRIGTSGRIEQFF.

In its sample, this clonotype was seen a few times. The chain recombines TRBV7-8 with TRBJ2-3; 9 bases agree with TRBD2. The J segment lost 5 bases and the V segment lost 1 base, leaving 7 bases of the junction unmatched. Germline V lookup: CDR1 SGHVS, CDR2 FQNEAQ. CDR3 length: 16 amino acids. The CDR3 loop reads CASSLVLAGNQDTQYF. The CDR3 region has the DNA TGTGCCAGCAGCTTAGTTCTAGCGGGGAACCAAGATACGCAGTATTTT.

This clonotype showed up just a few times. The V call is TRBV3-1, the J call TRBJ1-2; the match to TRBD1 covers 7 bases. The CDR3 totals 18 residues. Germline V gives CDR1 LGHDT, CDR2 YNNKEL (reference sequence). With V trimmed by 0 bases and J by 1 base, 11 bases remained unmatched. This chain's CDR3 is CASSQEKEGAPVNYGYTF. CDR3 nucleotide sequence: TGTGCCAGCAGCCAAGAAAAGGAGGGGGCGCCCGTTAACTATGGCTACACCTTC.

This clonotype was found once. One end of the junction varies from germline; a read error may be responsible. The chain combines TRBV12-3 or TRBV12-4 with TRBJ2-3; 8 nucleotides match TRBD2. The CDR3 spans 15 residues. CDR3 sequence: CASRRDREGPDAQYF. The CDR3 DNA reads TGTGCCAGCAGGAGAGACCGGGAGGGCCCAGATGCGCAGTATTTT.

This rearrangement joins TRBV20-1 to TRBJ2-1, with TRBD2 identical over 9 bases. Germline V lookup: CDR1 DFQATT, CDR2 SNEGSKA (reference sequence). This CDR3 is built from 17 residues. V lost 0 bases, J lost 7 bases, and 13 bases stayed unmatched. The CDR3 DNA follows: TGCAGTGCTAGAGATCATAGGGTTAGCGGGAGCGCGAATGAGCAGTTCTTC. This translates into CSARDHRVSGSANEQFF.

This chain links TRBV20-1 with TRBJ1-2; maybe TRBD1 (6 bases). In germline, CDR1 is DFQATT, CDR2 SNEGSKA (reference sequence). This CDR3 is built from 13 residues. The V gene lost 8 bases and the J gene lost 4 bases, with 17 bases spanning the gap. The CDR3 sequence is CSPGPGGAYGYTF. The CDR3 DNA follows: TGCAGTCCGGGACCCGGGGGCGCCTATGGCTACACCTTC.

This chain links TRBV20-1 with TRBJ2-7; D is undetermined. The CDR3 runs to 14 residues. The V gene's germline CDR1 is DFQATT and CDR2 SNEGSKA (reference sequence). The germline V and J ends were trimmed by 5 bases and 7 bases, with 21 bases remaining between them. The CDR3 loop reads CSASQTSFYNEQYF. The CDR3 nucleotides read TGCAGTGCTTCCCAAACAAGCTTCTACAATGAGCAGTACTTC.

This clonotype was counted between two and nine times. The chain couples TRBV5-6 to TRBJ2-1; D gene unclear. V lost 3 bases and J lost 3, with 7 bases in between. Germline V lookup: CDR1 SGHDT, CDR2 YYEEEE. This CDR3 region has 13 residues. The CDR3 sequence: CASSSTDYNEQFF. In DNA form, the CDR3 reads TGTGCCAGCAGCTCGACGGACTACAATGAGCAGTTCTTC.

This clonotype has at least ten counts. The rearrangement joins TRBV29-1 to TRBJ1-2; 8 bases align to TRBD1. The ends lost 6 bases at V and 2 bases at J; junction bases unmatched: 8. Germline-derived CDR1 and CDR2 are SQVTM and ANQGSEA. This CDR3 is 14 amino acids long. Here the CDR3 reads CSVTAGGRNYGYTF. The CDR3 DNA is TGCAGCGTAACGGCAGGGGGCCGAAACTATGGCTACACCTTC.

The rearrangement uses TRBV10-3 and TRBJ2-5; weak D call: TRBD1 (5 bases). Trimming stripped 0 bases from V and 2 bases from J, with 10 bases between. The CDR3 loop spans 15 amino acids. The germline CDR1 and CDR2 sequences are ENHRY and SYGVKD. The CDR3 coding sequence is TGTGCCATCAGTGAGTCGCGGCAGGGTCAAGAGACCCAGTACTTC. Protein: CAISESRQGQETQYF.

The chain carries TRBV7-9 and TRBJ2-1; weak D call: TRBD1 (5 bases). The CDR3 sequence is 13 residues long. V lost 3 bases to trimming and J lost 8 bases, with 11 bases between them. Germline V gives CDR1 SEHNR, CDR2 FQNEAQ (reference sequence). CDR3 in DNA: TGTGCCAGCAGCTTGGGTTGGGGCGATGAGCAGTTCTTC. Amino acids: CASSLGWGDEQFF.

This clonotype was detected only a few times. The chain recombines TRBV20-1 with TRBJ1-1, with a weak D call TRBD1 (6 bases). Trimming stripped 0 bases from V and 4 bases from J, with 12 bases between. Germline CDR1 DFQATT, CDR2 SNEGSKA (reference sequence). This CDR3 spans 14 amino acids. The CDR3 region is CSARESRGGTEAFF. The CDR3 DNA reads as TGCAGTGCTAGAGAATCCAGGGGTGGCACTGAAGCTTTCTTT.

This clonotype was counted only a few times. The chain carries TRBV30 and TRBJ2-1; 9 bases are shared with TRBD2. The junction had 7 bases not matched to a gene; V was cut back by 0 bases and J by 4 bases. The germline CDR1 and CDR2 sequences are GTSNPN and SVGIG (reference sequence). The CDR3 has 16 amino acids. The CDR3 loop is CAWSVLQRGEYNEQFF. CDR3 coding DNA: TGTGCCTGGAGTGTACTACAGCGGGGGGAATACAATGAGCAGTTCTTC.

In this sample, this clonotype turned up a few times. This chain connects TRBV4-1 to TRBJ1-4; D perhaps matches TRBD1 (6 bases). Trimming pared 4 bases from V and 0 bases from J, leaving 12 bases between. Germline V CDR1 and CDR2: MGHRA, YSYEKL. The CDR3 covers 16 residues. The CDR3, as DNA: TGCGCCAGCAGCCCACAACAGGGATCAACTAATGAAAAACTGTTTTTT. Amino acids: CASSPQQGSTNEKLFF.

The CDR3 coding sequence is TGCAGTGCTACCACTAGCGACAACACAGATACGCAGTATTTT. Its protein product is CSATTSDNTDTQYF. The chain recombines TRBV20-1 with TRBJ2-3; 7 bases line up with TRBD2. Germline assignment: CDR1 DFQATT and CDR2 SNEGSKA (reference sequence). CDR3 length: 14 amino acids. After removal of 4 bases from V and 2 bases from J, the junction contained 6 bases not matched to a gene.

This clonotype was detected a few times. This chain uses TRBV5-1 with TRBJ2-5, with 10 bases lining up with TRBD2. Germline V lookup: CDR1 SGHRS, CDR2 YFSETQ. This CDR3 has 13 amino acids. V was pared by 5 bases and J by 4 bases, with 2 bases of the junction left unmatched. CDR3 residues: CASRTSGAETQYF. The DNA for the CDR3 is TGCGCCAGCAGAACTAGCGGGGCAGAGACCCAGTACTTC.